This TCR beta chain was sequenced in a study of T cell responses to AZD1222 COVID-19 vaccine. The CDR3 spans 20 residues. From germline, CDR1 is LNHDA and CDR2 SQIVND (reference sequence). V gave up 3 bases and J gave up 0 bases, with 21 bases separating them. Turning to this clone: Its antigen is undetermined.

Generated by immunoSEQ multiplex PCR, the TCRdb table keeps only in-frame clones and is missing some. The table lists 90,000 to 150,000 clones, 70% to 90% of them singletons. Findings and limits, study-wide: Only a handful of AZD1222 recipients, roughly six in all, had baseline seropositivity.

The chain links TRBV19 to TRBJ1-6; no definite D call. The sequence was collected from an adult in good health. Sequencing was performed on peripheral blood, taken on day 0 of AZD1222 vaccination. The DNA for the CDR3 is TGTGCCAGTAGTATCGGACGGCGCGCTCTTGCCGACTCCTATAATTCACCCCTCCACTTT. This sequence encodes CASSIGRRALADSYNSPLHF.